This T cell receptor (beta chain) is drawn from a study of Ad26.COV2.S vaccination and SARS-CoV-2 variants. In the study overall: Of the COV1001 trial arms, the Ad26.COV2.S arm included the donor. Whole-study findings and limits: Considerable breadth of spike-specific CD8+ and CD4+ T cell responses has reportedly been documented following vaccination.

Comment on this clone: Antigen specificity is unknown.

Treatment: roughly 19 received Ad26.COV2.S at low or high dose, single or two shots; about 5 received placebo; per-sample allocation not given. Specimen acquisition occurred on day 63 following the initial vaccine or placebo injection. Expressing Wuhan-strain SARS-CoV-2 spike, an Ad26 vector served as the vaccine. The CDR3 is made up of 14 amino acids. Germline CDR1 is MGHDK and CDR2 is SYGVNS. Trimming took 4 bases from V and 0 from J, leaving 7 bases between them. The protocol was immunoSEQ multiplex PCR, while the TCRdb copy is restricted to in-frame clones and leaves out a portion. The repertoire holds 350,000 to 600,000 clones, 80% to 90% seen once, with under 2% in the top ten.

The TCR originated in a person between 18 and 60 years old who received the Ad26.COV2.S COVID-19 vaccine or a placebo. The chain carries TRBV25-1 and TRBJ1-3; D call uncertain. The sample here was peripheral blood, taken in a trial of Ad26.COV2.S vaccine versus placebo. The CDR3 region is CASSGPSSGNTIYF. The CDR3, as DNA: TGTGCCAGCAGTGGCCCGAGCTCTGGAAACACCATATATTTT. Based on the CDR3 plus reference TRBV25-1 and TRBJ1-3, the full variable domain is EADIYQTPRYLVIGTGKKITLECSQTMGHDKMYWYQQDPGMELHLIHYSYGVNSTEKGDLSSESTVSRIRTEHFPLTLESARPSHTSQYLCASSGPSSGNTIYFGEGSWLTVV.